A selection of T cell receptor beta chains follows, all from one sample in a study of PD-1 blockade in classical Hodgkin lymphoma. Produced via immunoSEQ multiplex PCR; TCRdb's table is partial and in-frame only. The sample records some 15,000 clones, roughly 80% being singletons. The sequenced sample was peripheral blood mononuclear cells (PBMCs), obtained before the second cycle of nivolumab. The source of these receptors is a human donor with classical Hodgkin lymphoma. The CDR3 runs from the conserved cysteine through the conserved F or W. A D gene is named only where the DNA matches it firmly. Clone size is not always given. Where it is, it says once, few, many or a class for expanded clones.

j_call d_call v_call clone_size cdr3_aa cdr3_nt
TRBJ1-6 . TRBV27 . CASSLSWGFNSPLHF TGTGCCAGCAGTTTATCGTGGGGATTCAATTCACCCCTCCACTTT
TRBJ1-2 . TRBV14 . CASSSQLGFYGYTF TGTGCCAGCAGCTCGCAACTGGGGTTCTATGGCTACACCTTC
TRBJ2-1 . TRBV11-2 . CASSLIVHEQFF TGTGCCAGCAGCTTAATCGTTCATGAGCAGTTCTTC
TRBJ2-3 TRBD1 TRBV6-5 . CASSTGQGVSDTQYF TGTGCCAGCAGTACGGGACAGGGGGTTTCAGATACGCAGTATTTT
TRBJ1-2 . TRBV7-2 . CASSLAPFRDKGTKGYTF TGTGCCAGCAGCTTAGCTCCGTTTCGGGACAAGGGTACGAAGGGCTACACCTTC
TRBJ1-4 . TRBV30 few CACHSASNEKLFF TGTGCCTGCCACTCGGCGAGTAATGAAAAACTGTTTTTT
TRBJ2-2 TRBD1 TRBV7-2 . CASSHRQGLPGELFF TGTGCCAGCAGCCATCGACAGGGATTACCCGGGGAGCTGTTTTTT
TRBJ1-2 TRBD1 TRBV28 . CASSLDRTGPYGYTF TGTGCCAGCAGTCTGGACAGGACCGGCCCCTATGGCTACACCTTC
TRBJ2-5 . TRBV5-1 few CASSFFSSGETQYF TGCGCCAGCAGCTTCTTCTCCAGTGGAGAGACCCAGTACTTC
TRBJ1-4 TRBD1 TRBV5-1 . CASSLFGQGVEKLFF TGCGCCAGCAGCTTGTTTGGACAGGGTGTTGAAAAACTGTTTTTT
TRBJ1-2 . TRBV4-3 . CASSQEGFDYGYTF TGCGCCAGCAGCCAAGAAGGGTTTGACTATGGCTACACCTTC
TRBJ2-3 . TRBV2 . CASFSGHSAGYTDTQYF TGTGCCAGCTTTTCGGGACACTCTGCGGGTTACACAGATACGCAGTATTTT
TRBJ2-2 . TRBV25-1 . CASRILGFRVEELFF TGTGCCAGCAGGATTCTGGGATTTCGTGTTGAGGAGCTGTTTTTT
TRBJ1-4 . TRBV7-6 . CASSPDRGWDEKLFF TGTGCCAGCAGCCCAGATCGGGGTTGGGACGAAAAACTGTTTTTT
TRBJ2-5 . TRBV11-3 . CASSLGLGYQETQYF TGTGCCAGCAGCTTAGGCTTGGGGTATCAAGAGACCCAGTACTTC
TRBJ2-3 . TRBV10-3 . CAISGQEGGTQYF TGTGCCATCAGCGGACAGGAGGGGGGTACGCAGTATTTT
TRBJ2-1 . TRBV9 . CASSEDSYNEQFF TGTGCCAGCAGCGAGGACAGTTACAATGAGCAGTTCTTC
TRBJ1-2 . TRBV7-8 . CASSLAGRANYGYTF TGTGCCAGCAGCTTAGCAGGCAGGGCTAACTATGGCTACACCTTC
TRBJ2-2 TRBD2 TRBV15 . CATSRLAGLGELFF TGTGCCACCAGCAGACTAGCGGGGTTAGGGGAGCTGTTTTTT
TRBJ2-7 . TRBV5-1 once CASSLLDPYEQYF TGCGCCAGCAGTTTACTGGATCCTTACGAGCAGTACTTC
TRBJ1-6 . TRBV25-1 . CASSEYNSPLHF TGTGCCAGCAGTGAATATAATTCACCCCTCCACTTT
TRBJ1-5 . TRBV5-1 few CASSLGYSNQPQHF TGCGCCAGCAGCTTGGGATATAGCAATCAGCCCCAGCATTTT
TRBJ1-3 TRBD1 TRBV5-4 few CASSLTGSGNTIYF TGTGCCAGCAGTTTGACAGGGTCCGGAAACACCATATATTTT
TRBJ1-4 . TRBV29-1 few CSVGDGNEKLFF TGCAGCGTCGGGGACGGTAATGAAAAACTGTTTTTT
TRBJ2-7 TRBD2 TRBV28 . CASEGTSGVYEQYF TGTGCCAGTGAGGGGACTAGCGGGGTTTACGAGCAGTACTTC
TRBJ1-1 . TRBV7-3 . CASSLVGGEAAFF TGTGCCAGCAGCTTAGTTGGGGGCGAGGCAGCTTTCTTT
TRBJ1-6 . TRBV28 . CASSLSSRGSPLHF TGTGCCAGCAGTTTATCCAGCAGGGGTTCACCCCTCCACTTT
TRBJ2-7 . TRBV18 . CASSPVGGSSSYEQYF TGTGCCAGCTCACCCGTGGGGGGCTCAAGCTCCTACGAGCAGTACTTC
TRBJ2-7 . TRBV18 . CASSPYYDLATYEQYF TGTGCCAGCTCACCCTACTATGACTTGGCTACCTACGAGCAGTACTTC
TRBJ1-2 TRBD1 TRBV9 . CASSVRDRANYGYTF TGTGCCAGCAGCGTTCGGGACAGGGCTAACTATGGCTACACCTTC
TRBJ1-2 . TRBV6-1 . CASSQQKALGYGYTF TGTGCCAGCAGCCAACAAAAGGCATTGGGTTATGGCTACACCTTC